This is a list of T cell receptor beta chains from one sample in a study of Ad26.COV2.S vaccination and SARS-CoV-2 variants. Measured with immunoSEQ multiplex PCR; TCRdb has only the in-frame clones, and not every one. The data contain approximately 240,000 clones, 70% to 90% of them singletons. This sample comprised peripheral blood, obtained in a trial of Ad26.COV2.S vaccine versus placebo. The receptors were sampled from a person between 18 and 65 years old who received the Ad26.COV2.S COVID-19 vaccine or a placebo. Both conserved end residues are part of each CDR3. The order of the fields is CDR3 protein, CDR3 DNA, V gene, D gene, clone size, J gene. A D gene is named only where the DNA matches it firmly. Size values are once, few and many counts, or a class for expanded clones, and some rows have none.

CDR3: CASSLRTGSQPQHF
DNA: TGTGCCAGCAGCCTTCGGACAGGGTCTCAGCCCCAGCATTTT
V: TRBV3-1/TRBV3-2
D: TRBD1
size: .
J: TRBJ1-5

CDR3: CASSYWRRGETQYF
DNA: TGTGCCAGCAGTTACTGGAGAAGGGGGGAGACCCAGTACTTC
V: TRBV6-5
D: .
size: .
J: TRBJ2-5

CDR3: CASSYFTGNTEAFF
DNA: TGTGCCAGCAGTTACTTTACAGGGAACACTGAAGCTTTCTTT
V: TRBV6-5
D: .
size: .
J: TRBJ1-1

CDR3: CASSFWTSGGAGTGELFF
DNA: TGCGCCAGCAGCTTTTGGACTAGCGGGGGGGCTGGCACCGGGGAGCTGTTTTTT
V: TRBV5-1
D: TRBD2
size: .
J: TRBJ2-2

CDR3: CASSQGPGLAVAGELFF
DNA: TGCGCCAGCAGCCAAGGTCCGGGACTAGCGGTGGCGGGGGAGCTGTTTTTT
V: TRBV4-3
D: TRBD2
size: .
J: TRBJ2-2

CDR3: CASSEGQEGDTQYF
DNA: TGCGCCAGCAGCGAAGGGCAAGAGGGGGATACGCAGTATTTT
V: TRBV5-1
D: .
size: .
J: TRBJ2-3

CDR3: CASSLAGVSETQYF
DNA: TGCGCCAGCAGCCTAGCGGGAGTATCAGAGACCCAGTACTTC
V: TRBV4-3
D: TRBD2
size: .
J: TRBJ2-5

CDR3: CASSFVGGSDNEQFF
DNA: TGTGCCAGCAGCTTTGTTGGCGGGAGCGACAATGAGCAGTTCTTC
V: TRBV5-6
D: TRBD2
size: few
J: TRBJ2-1

CDR3: CASSPVRGNTEAFF
DNA: TGTGCCAGCAGCCCGGTGAGGGGGAACACTGAAGCTTTCTTT
V: TRBV2
D: .
size: .
J: TRBJ1-1

CDR3: CASSSGWNNEQFF
DNA: TGTGCCAGCAGTTCTGGTTGGAACAATGAGCAGTTCTTC
V: TRBV28
D: .
size: .
J: TRBJ2-1

CDR3: CASRGQATSGNTIYF
DNA: TGCGCCAGCAGGGGACAGGCCACCTCTGGAAACACCATATATTTT
V: TRBV5-1
D: TRBD1
size: .
J: TRBJ1-3

CDR3: CASSLAAGGYGYTF
DNA: TGTGCCAGCAGCTTAGCGGCAGGGGGCTATGGCTACACCTTC
V: TRBV7-9
D: TRBD1
size: .
J: TRBJ1-2

CDR3: CASSLKWPAGGQNEQYF
DNA: TGTGCCAGCAGCTTGAAGTGGCCCGCGGGAGGTCAGAACGAGCAGTACTTC
V: TRBV5-4
D: TRBD2
size: .
J: TRBJ2-7

CDR3: CATRAGGNQPQHF
DNA: TGTGCCACCCGTGCCGGGGGCAATCAGCCCCAGCATTTT
V: TRBV24-1
D: .
size: .
J: TRBJ1-5

CDR3: CAMSRIRRGPSYEQYF
DNA: TGTGCCATGTCTCGGATCAGGCGGGGTCCCTCCTACGAGCAGTACTTC
V: TRBV6-4
D: .
size: .
J: TRBJ2-7

CDR3: CAIRSNANTGELFF
DNA: TGTGCCATCAGAAGCAACGCGAACACCGGGGAGCTGTTTTTT
V: TRBV10-3
D: .
size: .
J: TRBJ2-2

CDR3: CASSLITANEQFF
DNA: TGTGCCAGCAGCTTGATAACAGCCAATGAGCAGTTCTTC
V: TRBV5-6
D: .
size: .
J: TRBJ2-1

CDR3: CASSLGGGGSGYEQYF
DNA: TGCGCCAGCAGCTTGGGGGGTGGCGGGAGTGGGTACGAGCAGTACTTC
V: TRBV5-1
D: TRBD2
size: .
J: TRBJ2-7

CDR3: CASSSAAGRVGYNEQFF
DNA: TGTGCCAGCAGCTCAGCCGCGGGGAGGGTGGGCTACAATGAGCAGTTCTTC
V: TRBV7-9
D: TRBD2
size: .
J: TRBJ2-1

CDR3: CASSHGGRATNEKLFF
DNA: TGTGCCAGCAGCCACGGGGGGCGAGCAACTAATGAAAAACTGTTTTTT
V: TRBV11-1
D: .
size: .
J: TRBJ1-4

CDR3: CASSYTGLAGAGSTDTQYF
DNA: TGCGCCAGCAGTTACACGGGACTAGCGGGAGCCGGGAGCACAGATACGCAGTATTTT
V: TRBV5-1
D: TRBD2
size: .
J: TRBJ2-3

CDR3: CASSWGTGPYEQYF
DNA: TGTGCCAGCAGTTGGGGGACAGGTCCCTACGAGCAGTACTTC
V: TRBV27
D: TRBD1
size: .
J: TRBJ2-7

CDR3: CASTLGTFDGYTF
DNA: TGTGCCAGCACCTTAGGGACGTTCGATGGCTACACCTTC
V: TRBV7-9
D: .
size: .
J: TRBJ1-2

CDR3: CASSALGLPEQYF
DNA: TGTGCCAGCAGCGCACTGGGACTACCGGAACAGTATTTT
V: TRBV14
D: TRBD2
size: few
J: TRBJ2-3

CDR3: CASSGGRRGRGADTQYF
DNA: TGTGCCAGCAGCGGTGGTAGGAGGGGCCGGGGCGCAGATACGCAGTATTTT
V: TRBV9
D: .
size: .
J: TRBJ2-3

CDR3: CASSSGGGPGTDTQYF
DNA: TGCGCCAGCAGCTCAGGGGGAGGGCCGGGCACAGATACGCAGTATTTT
V: TRBV4-3
D: .
size: .
J: TRBJ2-3

CDR3: CASSVRGGNTEAFF
DNA: TGTGCCAGCAGTGTCAGGGGGGGGAACACTGAAGCTTTCTTT
V: TRBV25-1
D: TRBD1
size: .
J: TRBJ1-1

CDR3: CASSIDSLSGWNYGYTF
DNA: TGTGCCAGTAGTATCGACAGCCTATCTGGTTGGAACTATGGCTACACCTTC
V: TRBV19
D: .
size: .
J: TRBJ1-2

CDR3: CASSLQSSNTPLHF
DNA: TGTGCCAGCAGCTTGCAATCCAGTAACACACCCCTCCACTTT
V: TRBV5-4
D: .
size: .
J: TRBJ1-6

CDR3: CASSLAQGAATDTQYF
DNA: TGTGCCAGCAGCTTAGCCCAGGGGGCAGCCACAGATACGCAGTATTTT
V: TRBV7-9
D: TRBD1
size: .
J: TRBJ2-3

CDR3: CASSWGDRGYGYTF
DNA: TGTGCCAGCAGTTGGGGGGACAGGGGATATGGCTACACCTTC
V: TRBV28
D: TRBD1
size: .
J: TRBJ1-2

CDR3: CASSWTSTYEQYF
DNA: TGTGCCAGCAGCTGGACAAGCACCTACGAGCAGTACTTC
V: TRBV7-2
D: .
size: few
J: TRBJ2-7

CDR3: CASSALMVSNTEAFF
DNA: TGTGCCAGCAGCGCGTTGATGGTTTCGAACACTGAAGCTTTCTTT
V: TRBV9
D: .
size: .
J: TRBJ1-1

CDR3: CASSLGQVSEQYF
DNA: TGCGCCAGCAGCTTGGGGCAGGTATCCGAGCAGTACTTC
V: TRBV5-1
D: .
size: .
J: TRBJ2-7

CDR3: CASSPTGGGMPYEQYF
DNA: TGCGCCAGCAGCCCAACGGGAGGGGGCATGCCCTACGAGCAGTACTTC
V: TRBV5-1
D: .
size: .
J: TRBJ2-7

CDR3: CASSLAGQRETQYF
DNA: TGTGCCAGCAGCTTGGCAGGACAGCGGGAGACCCAGTACTTC
V: TRBV5-4
D: .
size: .
J: TRBJ2-5

CDR3: CASPPPGLPASNEQFF
DNA: TGTGCCAGCCCCCCACCCGGACTCCCGGCGAGCAATGAGCAGTTCTTC
V: TRBV28
D: .
size: .
J: TRBJ2-1

CDR3: CAWGQGAYEKLFF
DNA: TGTGCCTGGGGACAGGGGGCTTATGAAAAACTGTTTTTT
V: TRBV30
D: TRBD1
size: once
J: TRBJ1-4

CDR3: CASSLMTGGFEKLFF
DNA: TGTGCCAGCAGTCTTATGACAGGGGGTTTTGAAAAACTGTTTTTT
V: TRBV28
D: TRBD1
size: .
J: TRBJ1-4